Presented here are 18 T cell receptor beta chains from one specimen sequenced in a study of T-cell memory formation after mild COVID-19. TCRdb analysed the 5' RACE reads with MiXCR anew, one entry per CDR3 protein. The table has hundreds of thousands of distinct CDR3 sequences, 8% to 9% seen once; the top ten hold around a fifth. The sequenced material came from PBMCs or a T cell subset sorted from them (not recorded which). The receptor set was obtained from a man aged 18-30 years who had mild COVID-19 (a few samples of this study predate the infection). Cell type and time point are not known.

The chain couples TRBV15 to TRBJ2-5, with D hard to call. V was cut by 0 bases and J by 0 bases, with 5 bases left in between. Germline V gene data show CDR1 as LNHNV and CDR2 as YYDKDF (reference sequence). The CDR3 covers 14 residues. The CDR3 DNA reads TGTGCCACCAGCAGAGAGGGGTACCAAGAGACCCAGTACTTC. This translates into CATSREGYQETQYF. Looking up the rest from reference TRBV15 and TRBJ2-5 gives the full variable domain: DAMVIQNPRYQVTQFGKPVTLSCSQTLNHNVMYWYQQKSSQAPKLLFHYYDKDFNNEADTPDNFQSRRPNTSFCFLDIRSPGLGDTAMYLCATSREGYQETQYFGPGTRLLVL.

This clonotype was detected ten times or more. V and J are TRBV10-3 and TRBJ1-2, with TRBD1 matching over 10 bases. This CDR3 has 13 amino acids. The V segment lost 7 bases and the J segment 6 bases; nucleotides outside the gene matches: 5. Germline lookup yields CDR1 ENHRY and CDR2 SYGVKD. CDR3 sequence (DNA): TGTGCCATCAATACCGGGACAGGGGATGGCTACACCTTC. Residues: CAINTGTGDGYTF.

This chain joins TRBV12-3 or TRBV12-4 and TRBJ1-1; tentative D call: TRBD1 (6 bases). The CDR3 contains 17 residues. Trimming cost V 7 bases and J 0 bases, with 21 bases left between them. CDR3: CASTPGAGTYVNTEAFF. In DNA, the CDR3 is TGTGCCAGCACCCCGGGGGCAGGGACATATGTGAACACTGAAGCTTTCTTT.

The chain carries TRBV7-6 and TRBJ1-5; D not resolved. The CDR3 contains 13 residues. Trimming removed 5 bases from V and 4 bases from J, with 9 bases in between. Germline assignment: CDR1 SGHVS and CDR2 FNYEAQ. CDR3 in DNA: TGTGCCAGCAGCCCTGAACTGAATCAGCCCCAGCATTTT. Translation: CASSPELNQPQHF.

There are a few counts of this clonotype. The gene calls are TRBV7-2 and TRBJ2-3; 8 nucleotides line up with TRBD2. J was trimmed by 3 bases and V by 2 bases; bases with no gene match: 10. The CDR3 is 17 amino acids. The germline V gene encodes CDR1 SGHTA and CDR2 FQGNSA. This CDR3 reads CASSLPGGRPVTDTQYF. The DNA of the CDR3 is TGTGCCAGCAGCTTACCGGGGGGGCGGCCTGTGACAGATACGCAGTATTTT.

This clonotype has more than one count but fewer than ten. The chain recombines TRBV5-1 with TRBJ2-2; D may be TRBD2 (6 bases). Trimming pared 7 bases from V and 2 bases from J, leaving 15 bases between. The CDR3 runs 15 residues. Germline values: CDR1 SGHRS, CDR2 YFSETQ. CDR3 protein: CASSRGDLNTGELFF. The CDR3 DNA reads as TGCGCCAGCTCTCGCGGGGACCTAAACACCGGGGAGCTGTTTTTT.

The rearrangement joins TRBV7-2 to TRBJ2-3; D call uncertain. The length of the CDR3 is 15 residues. CDR1 is SGHTA and CDR2 is FQGNSA in the germline V gene. V lost 5 bases and J 5 bases, leaving 17 bases between the germline ends. CDR3 loop: CASSVNMGPRDTQYF. CDR3 DNA: TGTGCCAGCAGCGTCAACATGGGCCCTCGAGATACGCAGTATTTT.

Only a few counts were recorded for this clonotype. The chain uses TRBV4-3 and TRBJ1-1; D gene uncertain. CDR1 and CDR2 from the germline V gene are LGHNA and YSLEER. The V and J ends lost 0 bases and 1 base respectively, with 9 bases between them. The CDR3 covers 15 residues. In DNA, the CDR3 is TGCGCCAGCAGCCAAGATACGGACGGGAACACTGAAGCTTTCTTT. Translated: CASSQDTDGNTEAFF.

This clonotype was seen many times. This chain connects TRBV10-3 to TRBJ1-4, with TRBD1 matching over 7 bases. V was pared by 8 bases and J by 7 bases, with 7 bases of the junction left unmatched. This CDR3 has 13 residues. Germline CDR1 ENHRY, CDR2 SYGVKD. CDR3 protein: CAIGGQVGEKLFF. The CDR3 DNA reads as TGTGCCATCGGAGGACAGGTCGGTGAAAAACTGTTTTTT.

This chain joins TRBV5-6 and TRBJ1-2; the D gene is possibly TRBD1 (5 bases). This CDR3 has 12 amino acids. Germline CDR1 SGHDT, CDR2 YYEEEE. Trimming removed 7 bases at V and 12 bases at J, with 19 bases between. DNA of the CDR3: TGTGCCAGCGGACTAGAGTTCGGGGCCCACACCTTC. It translates to CASGLEFGAHTF.

The chain employs TRBV6-2 or TRBV6-3 and TRBJ2-2; TRBD2 aligns across 8 bases. The germline V gene has CDR1 MNHEY and CDR2 SVGEGT. J lost 4 bases, V lost 8 bases, and 6 bases had no gene match. CDR3 size: 14 residues. This CDR3 is CASRQAGATGELFF. For the CDR3, the DNA is TGTGCCAGCCGTCAAGCGGGGGCCACCGGGGAGCTGTTTTTT.

This clonotype was observed a few times. The rearrangement uses TRBV23-1 and TRBJ2-6; D may be TRBD1 (5 bases). TRBV23-1 is assigned to the ORF class and has an uncertain function. The CDR3 length is 17 residues. Trimming removed 2 bases from V and 1 base from J, with 12 bases in between. The CDR3 coding sequence is TGCGCCAGCAGTCAACTGACAGAACCTTCTGGGGCCAACGTCCTGACTTTC. Translating gives CASSQLTEPSGANVLTF.

This sequence joins TRBV6-1 and TRBJ2-7; 8 positions agree with TRBD1. The CDR3 sequence is 14 residues long. Per the germline V gene, CDR1 is MNHNS and CDR2 is SASEGT. V dropped 5 bases and J dropped 5; count of bases not matched to a gene: 8. The CDR3 spells CASSLRTGLNEQYF. Written as DNA, the CDR3 is TGTGCCAGCAGTCTGAGGACAGGGTTGAACGAGCAGTACTTC.

The rearrangement uses TRBV15 and TRBJ1-1; no firm D call. Germline CDR1 and CDR2: LNHNV and YYDKDF (reference sequence). The CDR3 covers 16 residues. V was clipped by 5 bases and J by 1 base, with 17 bases between them. The CDR3, as DNA: TGTGCCACCAGCTCGTACTTAGGACGGGGGAACACTGAAGCTTTCTTT. The encoded protein is CATSSYLGRGNTEAFF.

This clonotype was seen a handful of times. The chain recombines TRBV6-2 or TRBV6-3 with TRBJ2-5; TRBD1 is a possible D gene (5 bases). The CDR3 runs 16 residues. Deletions cut 0 bases from V and 4 bases from J, with 15 bases between. In germline, CDR1 is MNHEY, CDR2 SVGEGT. The CDR3 region is CASSYSVQGGPETQYF. The CDR3 DNA follows: TGTGCCAGCAGTTACTCTGTCCAGGGTGGACCAGAGACCCAGTACTTC.

This clonotype came up a few times. The chain couples TRBV6-1 to TRBJ2-7; 9 bases agree with TRBD1. Germline CDR1 reads MNHNS; CDR2 reads SASEGT. J lost 4 bases, V lost 3 bases, and 7 bases had no gene match. There are 15 residues in the CDR3. The CDR3 loop is CASSEYGTGYYEQYF. CDR3 coding DNA: TGTGCCAGCAGTGAGTACGGGACAGGGTATTACGAGCAGTACTTC.

In this sample, this clonotype turned up many times. The chain has TRBV7-2 and TRBJ2-3, with a weak D call TRBD1 (6 bases). The CDR3 sequence is 12 residues long. Trimming took 5 bases from V and 6 from J, leaving 9 bases between them. Germline assignment: CDR1 SGHTA and CDR2 FQGNSA. CDR3 DNA: TGTGCCAGCAGCACCAGGGGTGATACGCAGTATTTT. This encodes CASSTRGDTQYF.

This clonotype was counted between two and nine times. The chain has TRBV6-5 and TRBJ2-7; 7 bases agree with TRBD1. After removal of 5 bases from V and 5 bases from J, the junction contained 12 bases not matched to a gene. Germline V CDR1 and CDR2: MNHEY, SVGAGI. The CDR3 loop spans 15 amino acids. The CDR3 DNA sequence: TGTGCCAGCAGTGGTCTGACAGGGCTATTGAACGAGCAGTACTTC. It encodes CASSGLTGLLNEQYF.